The rows below give T cell receptor beta chains drawn from one sample of a study of blood T cell repertoires in COVID-19. Clones were sequenced by immunoSEQ multiplex PCR, and TCRdb holds only the in-frame ones, with some missing. The sample lists 200,000 or so clones, roughly 90% occurring once. Sequencing was carried out using peripheral blood. Receptors originate from a man aged 55 to 70 who had recovered from COVID-19. Each CDR3 is given with its conserved first and last residue. Each record gives: V gene, J gene, D gene, clone size, CDR3 DNA, CDR3 protein. The D gene is left open where the match is weak. For some rows the clone size is stated as once, few or many, or as a class when expanded; others skip it.

>TRBV19|TRBJ1-2|TRBD1|few
TGTGCCAGTGTCCCCCGGGACAGAAATGGCTACACCTTC
CASVPRDRNGYTF
>TRBV5-4|TRBJ2-7|.|.
TGTGCCAGCGGGAACACGGGGTCCTCCTACGAGCAGTACTTC
CASGNTGSSYEQYF
>TRBV3-1/TRBV3-2|TRBJ1-1|TRBD1|.
TGTGCCACCTCCGGGACAGGGAATATTGGCACTGAAGCTTTCTTT
CATSGTGNIGTEAFF
>TRBV2|TRBJ2-7|.|.
TGTGCCAGCAGTGAAGACAGCGGGTCCGCCTACGAGCAGTACTTC
CASSEDSGSAYEQYF
>TRBV19|TRBJ2-1|.|.
TGTGCCAGTAGTAAGGGTCAGCGGGCCGGAAAGTACTTCTTC
CASSKGQRAGKYFF
>TRBV30|TRBJ2-7|TRBD1|.
TGTGCCTGGGGGCAGGACAGGCCGGACGACGAGCAGTACTTC
CAWGQDRPDDEQYF
>TRBV7-6|TRBJ1-3|TRBD1|.
TGTGCCAGCAGCCTTGTACAGGGGGCCCCTGGAAACACCATATATTTT
CASSLVQGAPGNTIYF
>TRBV27|TRBJ2-7|TRBD1|.
TGTGCCAGCAAGCTCCGGGACAGGTTTTTCGAGCAGTACTTC
CASKLRDRFFEQYF
>TRBV6-5|TRBJ2-7|.|.
TGTGCCAGCAGTTATGAAGGCGTCACAGGTCGCGAGCAGTACTTC
CASSYEGVTGREQYF
>TRBV19|TRBJ2-4|.|.
TGTGCCAGTAGCCGAGGAGGGGGCGGCAAAAACATTCAGTACTTC
CASSRGGGGKNIQYF
>TRBV28|TRBJ2-3|TRBD1|.
TGTGCCAGCACCCTGACAGGGGTAGTCACAGATACGCAGTATTTT
CASTLTGVVTDTQYF
>TRBV7-3|TRBJ1-6|.|.
TGTGCCAGCAGCTTGCTAGCTTATAATTCACCCCTCCACTTT
CASSLLAYNSPLHF
>TRBV7-3|TRBJ2-5|TRBD2|.
TGTGCCAGCAGCCTCACCGGGACTAGCGGGGAGACCCAGTACTTC
CASSLTGTSGETQYF
>TRBV6-6|TRBJ2-2|.|.
TGTGCCAGCACCCCCACCGGACAGAACACCGGGGAGCTGTTTTTT
CASTPTGQNTGELFF
>TRBV11-3|TRBJ2-3|.|.
TGTGCCAGCAGCTTAGGGACGGGCCCCAAGGGGGATACGCAGTATTTT
CASSLGTGPKGDTQYF
>TRBV3-1/TRBV3-2|TRBJ2-1|TRBD2|.
TGTGCCAGCAGCCAAGAACTAGCGGGGGACAATGAGCAGTTCTTC
CASSQELAGDNEQFF
>TRBV28|TRBJ2-7|.|.
TGTGCCAGCAGTTCCATCGGTCGGCAGGGCGACGAGCAGTACTTC
CASSSIGRQGDEQYF
>TRBV18|TRBJ1-2|.|.
TGTGCCAGCTCACCCTCCTTCGGGACACCTGTCTATGGCTACACCTTC
CASSPSFGTPVYGYTF
>TRBV5-4|TRBJ2-2|TRBD2|.
TGTGCCAGCAGCTTGTTCCTAGCGGGAGGCCCCGGGGAGCTGTTTTTT
CASSLFLAGGPGELFF
>TRBV3-1/TRBV3-2|TRBJ2-1|.|.
TGTGCCAGCAGCCCTCACAAGGGGGAGCAGTTCTTC
CASSPHKGEQFF
>TRBV14|TRBJ2-5|TRBD1|.
TGTGCCAGCAGCCCTAACAGGGGGCTGGGGGAGACCCAGTACTTC
CASSPNRGLGETQYF
>TRBV5-1|TRBJ2-5|TRBD2|once
TGCGCCAGCAGCCTAGCGGGATCTGAGACCCAGTACTTC
CASSLAGSETQYF
>TRBV12-3/TRBV12-4|TRBJ2-5|.|.
TGTGCCAGCAGGCGACTAGAAGAGACCCAGTACTTC
CASRRLEETQYF
>TRBV11-2|TRBJ1-1|.|.
TGTGCCAGCAGCTTTGGCAGTAAGAACACTGAAGCTTTCTTT
CASSFGSKNTEAFF
>TRBV29-1|TRBJ2-7|TRBD2|.
TGCAGCGTTGGAGGCACTAGCGGGGGCACCTCCTACGAGCAGTACTTC
CSVGGTSGGTSYEQYF
>TRBV6-5|TRBJ1-1|TRBD1|.
TGTGCCAGCAGTCCCGGGACAGGGGGTTACACTGAAGCTTTCTTT
CASSPGTGGYTEAFF
>TRBV20-1|TRBJ2-2|.|.
TGCAGTGCTAGTCGAGCACAGGGTTATCGCACCGGGGAGCTGTTTTTT
CSASRAQGYRTGELFF
>TRBV19|TRBJ1-6|.|.
TGTGCCAGTGGGACATTCGTATCACCCCTCCACTTT
CASGTFVSPLHF
>TRBV19|TRBJ2-7|.|.
TGTGCCAGTAGTAACCAGGGTGTCTACGAGCAGTACTTC
CASSNQGVYEQYF
>TRBV6-5|TRBJ1-1|.|.
TGTGCCAGCAGTTACAAAGCCTGGAACACTGAAGCTTTCTTT
CASSYKAWNTEAFF
>TRBV4-1|TRBJ2-1|TRBD2|.
TGCGCCAGCAGCCATCCCCCTCCGGGACTAGAGCAGTTCTTC
CASSHPPPGLEQFF
>TRBV27|TRBJ1-2|TRBD1|few
TGTGCCAGCTCGCCGGGACAGGGAGAAGGTGGCTACACCTTC
CASSPGQGEGGYTF
>TRBV11-2|TRBJ2-7|.|once
TGTGCCAGCAGCTTAGATCGTGTATACGAGCAGTACTTC
CASSLDRVYEQYF
>TRBV7-6|TRBJ2-6|.|once
TGTGCCAGCAGCCGGGGATCCCTCTCTGGGGCCAACGTCCTGACTTTC
CASSRGSLSGANVLTF
>TRBV11-2|TRBJ1-4|.|.
TGTGCCAGCAGATCCTACAGGAAAGGGGGGGATGAAAAACTGTTTTTT
CASRSYRKGGDEKLFF
>TRBV7-9|TRBJ2-2|.|.
TGTGCCAGCAGCTTATCGGCGGGGACCGGGGAGCTGTTTTTT
CASSLSAGTGELFF
>TRBV7-2|TRBJ2-1|.|.
TGTGCCAGCAGCTTACGACAGTTCATCAATGAGCAGTTCTTC
CASSLRQFINEQFF
>TRBV10-3|TRBJ1-2|.|.
TGTGCCATCAGTACGGGGAGCTATGGCTACACCTTC
CAISTGSYGYTF
>TRBV7-2|TRBJ2-7|TRBD2|.
TGTGCCAGCAGCGTCCGGGGGGGATCCGACGCCACCTACGAGCAGTACTTC
CASSVRGGSDATYEQYF
>TRBV7-2|TRBJ2-4|.|.
TGTGCCAGCAGCTCGGAAGCGCTTCAGTACTTC
CASSSEALQYF
>TRBV6-5|TRBJ2-2|.|.
TGTGCCAGCTCCGGGGAGACGGTTAACACCGGGGAGCTGTTTTTT
CASSGETVNTGELFF
>TRBV21-1|TRBJ2-7|.|.
TGTGCCAGCAGCAGCTCCGGGACAGAGTATCTAACCTTGTACGAGCAGTACTTC
CASSSSGTEYLTLYEQYF
>TRBV7-2|TRBJ2-5|.|.
TGTGCCAGCAGCTGGGACATCCAAGAGACCCAGTACTTC
CASSWDIQETQYF
>TRBV30|TRBJ2-5|.|.
TGTGCCTGGGCGGGTTCAACGAAAGAGACCCAGTACTTC
CAWAGSTKETQYF
>TRBV9|TRBJ2-3|TRBD2|.
TGTGCCAGCAGCGTAAGTCTAGCGGGTGTCACAGATACGCAGTATTTT
CASSVSLAGVTDTQYF
>TRBV19|TRBJ1-2|.|.
TGTGCCAGTAGTATCCCAGGGGTCCTCTATGGCTACACCTTC
CASSIPGVLYGYTF
>TRBV28|TRBJ2-2|TRBD1|.
TGTGCCAGCAGGGACAGGACGAACACCGGGGAGCTGTTTTTT
CASRDRTNTGELFF
>TRBV27|TRBJ2-7|.|.
TGTGCCAGCAACAGGCAGGGTTTTTCCTACGAGCAGTACTTC
CASNRQGFSYEQYF
>TRBV19|TRBJ1-1|.|once
TGTGCCAGTAGTACGTCCCGGGGGACTGAAGCTTTCTTT
CASSTSRGTEAFF
>TRBV15|TRBJ2-2|.|.
TGTGCCACCAGCAGAGCTACCGGGGAGCTGTTTTTT
CATSRATGELFF
>TRBV27|TRBJ2-5|TRBD1|once
TGTGCCAGCAGGACAACTGGGACAGGGGAAGAGACCCAGTACTTC
CASRTTGTGEETQYF
>TRBV28|TRBJ1-5|.|.
TGTGCCAGCACTCCGGCGGGCGCTCAGCCCCAGCATTTT
CASTPAGAQPQHF
>TRBV7-2|TRBJ2-5|.|.
TGTGCCAGCAGCTTAACTAGCAGTAAGGCGGAGACCCAGTACTTC
CASSLTSSKAETQYF
>TRBV29-1|TRBJ1-2|.|.
TGCAGCGTTGCCCCGGACAGCGATTACTCTGGCTACACCTTC
CSVAPDSDYSGYTF
>TRBV6-5|TRBJ1-1|TRBD1|.
TGTGCCAGCCGGACAGGGGCGGCTTTGAACACTGAAGCTTTCTTT
CASRTGAALNTEAFF